Listed here are 32 T cell receptor beta chains from one sample, sequenced in a study of graft-versus-host responses after intestinal transplantation. Libraries were prepared by immunoSEQ multiplex PCR; TCRdb keeps only in-frame clonotypes and omits some of them. The table records 100,000 to 120,000 clones, 93% of them present only once. These receptors lack a known antigen. The source material was unstimulated CD8+ T cells sorted from spleen or lymph node cells, sampled before intestinal transplant. These receptors all stem from a human donor who received an intestinal transplant.

The chain links TRBV30 to TRBJ2-5, with 14 bases matching TRBD2. V shed 1 base and J 5 bases; nucleotides not matched to a gene: 9. Per the germline V gene, CDR1 is GTSNPN and CDR2 is SVGIG (reference sequence). There are 17 residues in the CDR3. The CDR3 sequence is CAWSEGTSGSYRETQYF. CDR3 nucleotide sequence: TGTGCCTGGAGTGAAGGGACTAGCGGGAGTTATCGGGAGACCCAGTACTTC.

This rearrangement joins TRBV2 to TRBJ2-7; TRBD1 agrees at 7 bases. Germline values: CDR1 SNHLY, CDR2 FYNNEI. The trim removed 4 bases at V and 7 bases at J, leaving 7 bases unmatched. This CDR3 region has 13 residues. CDR3 protein: CASSGGQVEEQYF. CDR3 coding DNA: TGTGCCAGCAGTGGTGGACAGGTCGAGGAGCAGTACTTC.

The count of this clone is one. V usage is TRBV4-1 and J usage is TRBJ1-2; D not resolved. The CDR3 sequence is 11 residues long. The ends were cut back, 0 bases at V and 12 bases at J, with 8 bases in the middle. Germline V gene sequence: CDR1 MGHRA, CDR2 YSYEKL. The CDR3 bases are TGCGCCAGCAGCCAAGAATGGAGAGACACCTTC. Protein sequence: CASSQEWRDTF.

The chain joins TRBV13 to TRBJ2-1, with 8 positions matching TRBD2. V lost 2 bases, J lost 5 bases, and 5 bases stayed unmatched. Looked up from germline, CDR1 is PRHDT and CDR2 is FYEKMQ (reference sequence). The CDR3 consists of 15 residues. This CDR3 reads CASSLRDSGDNEQFF. CDR3 nucleotide sequence: TGTGCCAGCAGCTTACGTGATAGCGGGGACAATGAGCAGTTCTTC.

This chain joins TRBV4-2 and TRBJ2-5, with 10 bases fitting TRBD2. The CDR3 loop spans 15 amino acids. The germline V gene encodes CDR1 LGHNA and CDR2 YNFKEQ. The J segment lost 8 bases and the V segment lost 2 bases, leaving 8 bases of the junction unmatched. In nucleotides, the CDR3 is TGTGCCAGCAGCCAAAACGGCCTAGCGGGAGATACCCAGTACTTC. It yields the protein CASSQNGLAGDTQYF.

The rearrangement joins TRBV7-9 to TRBJ2-1; 11 nucleotides line up with TRBD2. Germline trimming cut 3 bases from V and 8 bases from J; bases unmatched to any gene: 6. In germline, CDR1 is SEHNR, CDR2 FQNEAQ (reference sequence). This CDR3 comprises 15 residues. This CDR3 reads CASSLTSGTSDEQFF. CDR3 bases: TGTGCCAGCAGCTTGACTAGCGGGACGAGCGATGAGCAGTTCTTC.

The chain recombines TRBV7-2 with TRBJ2-7; D not resolved. CDR3 length: 12 residues. In germline, CDR1 is SGHTA, CDR2 FQGNSA. The germline V and J ends were trimmed by 5 bases and 6 bases, with 11 bases remaining between them. The CDR3 nucleotides read TGTGCCAGCAGCCCCCCGAAGATCGAGCAGTACTTC. It codes for CASSPPKIEQYF.

Worth noting for this clone: This same CDR3 is encoded by further DNA sequences in the sample. The CDR3 region is CASGTGVYEQYF. The CDR3 coding sequence is TGTGCTTCCGGGACAGGAGTCTACGAGCAGTACTTC. This sequence joins TRBV19 and TRBJ2-7, with 8 bases identical to TRBD1. Germline V gene sequence: CDR1 LNHDA, CDR2 SQIVND (reference sequence). The CDR3 has 12 amino acids.

The chain carries TRBV5-1 and TRBJ1-2, with 10 bases identical to TRBD1. This CDR3 region has 16 residues. With 0 bases clipped from V and 2 bases from J, the junction kept 4 bases outside the gene matches. Germline V gene lookup returns CDR1 SGHRS and CDR2 YFSETQ. CDR3 sequence reads: CASSLVVTGGNYGYTF. Here the CDR3 DNA reads TGCGCCAGCAGCTTGGTGGTGACAGGGGGCAACTATGGCTACACCTTC.

This chain connects TRBV11-2 to TRBJ2-7, with D possibly TRBD1 on 6 matching bases. The CDR3 is made up of 18 amino acids. In germline, CDR1 is SGHAT, CDR2 FQNNGV. V was cut by 5 bases and J by 5 bases, with 28 bases left in between. The CDR3 DNA reads TGTGCCAGCAGCCTAAACCGAGGGGACACCCTATCCAGGCACGAGCAGTACTTC. Its protein product is CASSLNRGDTLSRHEQYF.

This rearrangement joins TRBV7-9 to TRBJ2-1, with 8 bases that match TRBD2. The CDR3 is 18 residues long. From germline, CDR1 is SEHNR and CDR2 FQNEAQ (reference sequence). V shed 0 bases, J shed 3 bases, and the junction held 10 bases outside the gene matches. The CDR3 loop is CASSLAYAGGRSYNEQFF. As DNA, the CDR3 is TGTGCCAGCAGCTTAGCCTACGCGGGCGGGAGGAGCTACAATGAGCAGTTCTTC.

The chain recombines TRBV2 with TRBJ2-7; perhaps TRBD2 as D (5 bases). The germline gives CDR1 SNHLY, CDR2 FYNNEI. This CDR3 is built from 15 residues. Trimming cost V 7 bases and J 2 bases, with 18 bases left between them. CDR3 protein: CASNKKGGGTYEQYF. Here the CDR3 DNA reads TGTGCCAGCAACAAAAAAGGTGGAGGTACCTACGAGCAGTACTTC.

This clone has just one count. The rearrangement links TRBV10-1 to TRBJ2-1; D may be TRBD2 (6 bases). Germline CDR1 WNHNN, CDR2 SYGVQD (reference sequence). This CDR3 is built from 14 residues. V gave up 5 bases and J gave up 4 bases, with 12 bases separating them. This CDR3 is CASSPTSKYNEQFF. DNA for the CDR3: TGCGCCAGCAGTCCCACTAGCAAGTACAATGAGCAGTTCTTC.

V is TRBV7-9 and J is TRBJ1-2, with D perhaps matching TRBD1 (5 bases). Germline-derived CDR1 and CDR2 are SEHNR and FQNEAQ (reference sequence). Trimming took off 3 bases at V and 4 bases at J, with 9 bases between the two ends. The CDR3 loop spans 13 amino acids. The CDR3 DNA reads TGTGCCAGCAGCTTCCCTCAGGGCTATGGCTACACCTTC. This gives the protein CASSFPQGYGYTF.

The V gene is TRBV19, the J gene TRBJ1-1; no clear D. The CDR3 is made up of 13 amino acids. Germline values: CDR1 LNHDA, CDR2 SQIVND (reference sequence). V gave up 7 bases and J gave up 0 bases, with 9 bases separating them. The CDR3 DNA follows: TGTGCCAGTACCTTACTCCTGAACACTGAAGCTTTCTTT. This codes for CASTLLLNTEAFF.

This rearrangement joins TRBV11-2 to TRBJ2-7; no clear D gene. The CDR3 consists of 15 residues. V was trimmed by 1 base and J by 2 bases, leaving 12 bases between them. Germline V CDR1 and CDR2: SGHAT, FQNNGV. The CDR3 sequence: CASSLVLLSPYEQYF. The CDR3 nucleotides read TGTGCCAGCAGCTTAGTTCTCCTATCCCCCTACGAGCAGTACTTC.

The V gene is TRBV5-4, the J gene TRBJ2-3, with 7 nucleotides matching TRBD2. Germline V gene sequence: CDR1 SGHNT, CDR2 YYREEE (reference sequence). The CDR3 is 16 amino acids. V was pared by 4 bases and J by 3 bases, with 11 bases of the junction left unmatched. For the CDR3, the DNA is TGTGCCAGCAGCCATCTTACGGGGGGACCAACAGATACGCAGTATTTT. It specifies CASSHLTGGPTDTQYF.

The J gene is TRBJ2-3, the V gene TRBV20-1; TRBD1 or TRBD2 may be the D gene (5 bases each). Trimming removed 5 bases from V and 2 bases from J, with 5 bases in between. Germline V gene sequence: CDR1 DFQATT, CDR2 SNEGSKA (reference sequence). The CDR3 has 11 amino acids. The CDR3 DNA sequence: TGCAGTGCTGGGACCACAGATACGCAGTATTTT. Protein product: CSAGTTDTQYF.

V usage is TRBV5-4 and J usage is TRBJ2-1, with 10 bases identical to TRBD1. V dropped 4 bases and J dropped 2; count of bases not matched to a gene: 3. The CDR3 spans 15 residues. The V gene's germline CDR1 is SGHNT and CDR2 YYREEE (reference sequence). The CDR3, as DNA: TGTGCCAGCAGCACAGACAGGGGGCCCTACAATGAGCAGTTCTTC. As protein: CASSTDRGPYNEQFF. The variable domain in full, with the rest retrieved from reference TRBV5-4 and TRBJ2-1, is ETGVTQSPTHLIKTRGQQVTLRCSSQSGHNTVSWYQQALGQGPQFIFQYYREEENGRGNFPPRFSGLQFPNYSSELNVNALELDDSALYLCASSTDRGPYNEQFFGPGTRLTVL.

The genes are TRBV5-8 and TRBJ2-7; D perhaps matches TRBD2 (6 bases). From germline, CDR1 is SGHTS and CDR2 YDEGEE. Trimming took off 7 bases at V and 5 bases at J, with 19 bases between the two ends. The CDR3 runs to 14 residues. CDR3 DNA sequence: TGTGCCAGCGGGCTTTGGGGGGTTTCCCACGAGCAGTACTTC. As protein: CASGLWGVSHEQYF.

In the case of this clone: One end of the junction varies from germline; a read error may be responsible. The chain is built from TRBV11-1 and TRBJ2-7, with D perhaps matching TRBD1 (5 bases). The CDR3 sequence is 14 residues long. Germline CDR1 SGHAT, CDR2 FQDESV (reference sequence). The CDR3 reads CASSLIQGSHEQYF. Written as DNA, the CDR3 is TGTGCCAGCAGCTTAATCCAGGGCTCCCACGAGCAGTACTTC.

V is TRBV5-8 and J is TRBJ2-6; 9 nucleotides align to TRBD1. Trimming cost V 6 bases and J 7 bases; bases outside gene matches: 8. Germline V gene lookup returns CDR1 SGHTS and CDR2 YDEGEE. This CDR3 is built from 15 residues. The CDR3 reads CASKTGGYGANVLTF. CDR3 DNA: TGTGCCAGCAAGACAGGGGGTTACGGAGCCAACGTCCTGACTTTC.

The chain combines TRBV5-1 with TRBJ1-1; TRBD1 matches at 8 bases. The V gene end was trimmed by 4 bases and the J gene end by 7 bases; junction bases not matched to a gene: 15. CDR3 length: 16 amino acids. The V gene's germline CDR1 is SGHRS and CDR2 YFSETQ. The CDR3 DNA reads as TGCGCCAGCAGCCTCCTTCAGGGGGCGCCCCTCGGTGAAGCTTTCTTT. Amino acid sequence: CASSLLQGAPLGEAFF.

The chain joins TRBV18 to TRBJ2-7, with a tentative D call TRBD1 (5 bases). V shed 0 bases and J shed 4 bases, with 13 bases lying between them. CDR1 and CDR2 from the germline V gene are KGHSH and LQKENI. The CDR3 runs to 15 residues. This CDR3 is CASSPPLQERYEQYF. The CDR3 nucleotides are TGTGCCAGCTCACCACCGTTACAGGAGAGGTACGAGCAGTACTTC.

This chain links TRBV19 with TRBJ1-3; D not certain. Trimming cost V 1 base and J 0 bases, with 4 bases left between them. This CDR3 comprises 14 residues. Germline V gives CDR1 LNHDA, CDR2 SQIVND (reference sequence). The CDR3 nucleotides read TGTGCCAGTAGTATAGGAAGCTCTGGAAACACCATATATTTT. Protein sequence: CASSIGSSGNTIYF.

This clone was seen a handful of times. This chain links TRBV19 with TRBJ2-1; 8 bases fit TRBD2. The CDR3 has 15 residues. CDR1 is LNHDA, CDR2 SQIVND, per germline (reference sequence). Trimming at V came to 4 bases and at J to 4 bases, leaving 6 bases not matched to a gene. CDR3 amino acids: CASSNRLAPYNEQFF. The CDR3 DNA reads as TGTGCCAGTAGTAACAGACTAGCGCCGTACAATGAGCAGTTCTTC.

V and J are TRBV28 and TRBJ2-2; either TRBD1 or TRBD2 may fit D (5 bases each). Trimming left V 8 bases short and J 4 bases short, with 11 bases between. CDR1 and CDR2 from the germline V gene are MDHEN and SYDVKM. The CDR3 consists of 13 residues. The CDR3 DNA reads TGTGCCAGCCCCGACGGGACCACCGGGGAGCTGTTTTTT. Protein product: CASPDGTTGELFF.

This clone occurred once. This rearrangement joins TRBV28 to TRBJ1-1; no definite D call. CDR1 and CDR2 (germline): MDHEN, SYDVKM. V was cut by 2 bases and J by 1 base, with 5 bases left in between. The CDR3 totals 13 residues. This chain's CDR3 is CASSLTENTEAFF. The CDR3 DNA sequence: TGTGCCAGCAGTTTAACGGAGAACACTGAAGCTTTCTTT.

The CDR3 DNA sequence: TGTGCCACCGCCGGGACAGGGATGGGGACAGATACGCAGTATTTT. This encodes CATAGTGMGTDTQYF. V is TRBV10-3 and J is TRBJ2-3, with 9 bases lining up with TRBD1. Germline V gene sequence: CDR1 ENHRY, CDR2 SYGVKD. J lost 3 bases, V lost 10 bases, and 11 bases had no gene match. CDR3 length equals 15 residues.

The gene calls are TRBV7-9 and TRBJ2-2; no firm D call. CDR3 length: 15 residues. V was trimmed by 7 bases and J by 0 bases, leaving 12 bases between them. Germline V gene data show CDR1 as SEHNR and CDR2 as FQNEAQ (reference sequence). The CDR3 DNA is TGTGCCAGCAATGCTGAGCTGCCGAACACCGGGGAGCTGTTTTTT. This translates into CASNAELPNTGELFF.

The V and J genes are TRBV5-4 and TRBJ2-5, with D possibly TRBD1 on 6 matching bases. CDR1 SGHNT and CDR2 YYREEE come from the germline V gene (reference sequence). V lost 4 bases and J 5 bases, leaving 18 bases between the germline ends. The CDR3 is made up of 15 amino acids. The CDR3 sequence: CASSGEQGQGETQYF. CDR3 nucleotides: TGTGCCAGCAGCGGCGAGCAGGGGCAGGGTGAGACCCAGTACTTC.

V is TRBV11-2 and J is TRBJ1-5; possibly TRBD1 for D (6 bases). The CDR3 sequence is 16 residues long. Trimming removed 5 bases from V and 2 bases from J, with 16 bases in between. CDR1 and CDR2 (germline): SGHAT, FQNNGV. CDR3 loop: CASSPWGGEGNQPQHF. The DNA for the CDR3 is TGTGCCAGCAGCCCCTGGGGGGGCGAGGGCAATCAGCCCCAGCATTTT.